Following are 18 T cell receptor beta chains from one sample sequenced in a study of identifying expanded T cells in peripheral blood (dated by TCRdb to between 2019 and 2020). Library construction relied on the immunoSEQ multiplex PCR assay. TCRdb holds this immuneACCESS table with in-frame rearrangements only. Some clones are missing; in checked studies, unresolved V genes explain under half, and the rest has no known cause. The sample table records over 70,000 clones; 88% of these occur just once. Roughly 19% of the sample comes from the top ten. Sequencing was performed on blood. The origin of the receptors is a person aged 18 to 75 in good health.

The rearrangement joins TRBV28 to TRBJ1-2; unclear D gene. The CDR3 spans 11 residues. The germline V gene has CDR1 MDHEN and CDR2 SYDVKM. Trimming removed 4 bases at V and 1 base at J, with 1 base between. The CDR3 protein is CASSYNYGYTF. CDR3 bases: TGTGCCAGCAGTTATAACTATGGCTACACCTTC.

The V gene is TRBV7-8, the J gene TRBJ1-2; tentatively, D is TRBD1 (5 bases). Trimming took off 1 base at V and 7 bases at J, with 10 bases between the two ends. This CDR3 is built from 13 residues. Germline CDR1 is SGHVS and CDR2 is FQNEAQ. The CDR3 DNA reads TGTGCCAGCAGCTTAGATGGGGCTCCTGGCTACACCTTC. It encodes CASSLDGAPGYTF.

This clone was recorded a few times. The chain uses TRBV2 and TRBJ1-6; D perhaps matches TRBD1 (6 bases). Between the trimmed V and J ends, which lost 10 bases and 8 bases, there was a span of 15 bases. This CDR3 is built from 13 residues. CDR1 and CDR2 from the germline V gene are SNHLY and FYNNEI. The chain's CDR3 is CATGDKTHSPLHF. In nucleotides, the CDR3 is TGTGCCACGGGGGACAAGACTCATTCACCCCTCCACTTT. The full variable domain, in which reference TRBV2 and TRBJ1-6 provide the parts outside the CDR3, is EPEVTQTPSHQVTQMGQEVILRCVPISNHLYFYWYRQILGQKVEFLVSFYNNEISEKSEIFDDQFSVERPDGSNFTLKIRSTKLEDSAMYFCATGDKTHSPLHFGNGTRLTVT.

V and J are TRBV29-1 and TRBJ1-5, with TRBD1 identical over 8 bases. In germline, CDR1 is SQVTM, CDR2 ANQGSEA. This CDR3 spans 13 amino acids. The CDR3 DNA reads as TGCACTCTACAGGGGGAAAGCAATCAGCCCCAGCATTTT. Its protein product is CTLQGESNQPQHF.

This clone was seen just once. This chain uses TRBV7-2 with TRBJ1-1; tentatively, D is TRBD1 (5 bases). Deletions cut 6 bases from V and 1 base from J, with 12 bases between. Per germline, CDR1 SGHTA and CDR2 FQGNSA. The CDR3 totals 14 residues. The CDR3 reads CASSRDSGNTEAFF. The CDR3 DNA reads TGTGCCAGCAGTCGCGACAGTGGGAACACTGAAGCTTTCTTT.

This clone is a singleton in its sample. The V call is TRBV9, the J call TRBJ2-3, with a possible D match to TRBD1 (6 bases). Trimming left V 3 bases short and J 2 bases short, with 13 bases between. Germline V CDR1 and CDR2: SGDLS, YYNGEE. The CDR3 runs 15 residues. CDR3 sequence reads: CASSEWDTDTDTQYF. The CDR3 DNA is TGTGCCAGCAGCGAGTGGGACACAGACACAGATACGCAGTATTTT.

This clone was found a few times. The rearrangement joins TRBV19 to TRBJ1-5, with 9 bases aligning to TRBD1. The CDR3 runs 15 residues. V gave up 6 bases and J gave up 4 bases; unmatched junction bases: 7. The germline gives CDR1 LNHDA, CDR2 SQIVND (reference sequence). CDR3 nucleotide sequence: TGTGCCAGTAGCGCGACGGGACAGGGTAATCAGCCCCAGCATTTT. It specifies CASSATGQGNQPQHF.

The gene calls are TRBV7-9 and TRBJ1-2; D perhaps matches TRBD1 (5 bases). The V end was cut by 5 bases, the J end by 8 bases, with 24 bases between. This CDR3 region has 16 residues. Germline V CDR1 and CDR2: SEHNR, FQNEAQ (reference sequence). This CDR3 is CASSPRGPALRRGYTF. CDR3 bases: TGTGCCAGCAGCCCCCGGGGCCCTGCCCTTAGGCGAGGCTACACCTTC.

The rearrangement joins TRBV28 to TRBJ2-7, with 12 bases matching TRBD1. The germline gives CDR1 MDHEN, CDR2 SYDVKM. V was pared by 6 bases and J by 1 base, with 4 bases of the junction left unmatched. The CDR3 totals 15 residues. CDR3 sequence (DNA): TGTGCCAGCAGAGGGACAGGGGGCAGGTCCTACGAGCAGTACTTC. Amino acids: CASRGTGGRSYEQYF.

CDR3 region: CASSYSRGEYNEQFF. Written as DNA, the CDR3 is TGTGCCAGCAGTTACTCGAGGGGAGAGTACAATGAGCAGTTCTTC. The V call is TRBV6-5, the J call TRBJ2-1; D could derive from TRBD1 or TRBD2 (5 bases each). The CDR3 covers 15 residues. Germline V gives CDR1 MNHEY, CDR2 SVGAGI. V was shortened by 0 bases and J by 4 bases, with 10 bases between the two germline ends.

This rearrangement joins TRBV29-1 to TRBJ2-7; D gene ambiguous. Germline V gene data show CDR1 as SQVTM and CDR2 as ANQGSEA. V was pared by 1 base and J by 4 bases, with 20 bases between. The CDR3 sequence is 16 residues long. The CDR3 DNA reads TGCAGCGTTGAAGGGTTTCGGGTTGGCCAGGCATACGAGCAGTACTTC. Amino acid sequence: CSVEGFRVGQAYEQYF.

This sequence joins TRBV27 and TRBJ2-5, with TRBD1 as a possible D gene (6 bases). Trimming removed 5 bases at V and 0 bases at J, with 10 bases between. This CDR3 is built from 14 residues. The germline CDR1 and CDR2 sequences are MNHEY and SMNVEV (reference sequence). CDR3 residues: CASSPGEYQETQYF. The CDR3 nucleotides are TGTGCCAGCAGTCCAGGGGAGTACCAAGAGACCCAGTACTTC.

The chain is built from TRBV18 and TRBJ2-7; TRBD1 matches 11 bases. The CDR3 length is 14 residues. V shed 2 bases and J 5 bases; nucleotides not matched to a gene: 2. CDR1 is KGHSH and CDR2 is LQKENI in the germline V gene. The CDR3 loop reads CASSPRDRGNEQYF. CDR3 DNA: TGTGCCAGCTCACCAAGGGACAGGGGGAACGAGCAGTACTTC.

This rearrangement joins TRBV5-4 to TRBJ2-1; D is perhaps TRBD2 (6 bases). Trimming left V 0 bases short and J 5 bases short, with 9 bases between. Germline V gene data show CDR1 as SGHNT and CDR2 as YYREEE (reference sequence). This CDR3 has 14 amino acids. The CDR3 DNA sequence: TGTGCCAGCAGCTTGGTAGGGAGGAACAATGAGCAGTTCTTC. This codes for CASSLVGRNNEQFF. Using reference TRBV5-4 and TRBJ2-1 for the parts outside the CDR3, the full variable domain is ETGVTQSPTHLIKTRGQQVTLRCSSQSGHNTVSWYQQALGQGPQFIFQYYREEENGRGNFPPRFSGLQFPNYSSELNVNALELDDSALYLCASSLVGRNNEQFFGPGTRLTVL.

This chain joins TRBV4-2 and TRBJ2-2; TRBD1 is a possible D gene (6 bases). The CDR3 has 13 residues. Germline-derived CDR1 and CDR2 are LGHNA and YNFKEQ. V was pared by 5 bases and J by 5 bases, with 9 bases between. CDR3 amino acids: CASSSTGTGELFF. The CDR3 nucleotides read TGTGCCAGCAGCTCTACAGGGACCGGGGAGCTGTTTTTT.

This clone appeared once. CDR3 residues: CASSPGVWGYGYTF. CDR3 in DNA: TGTGCCAGCAGCCCCGGGGTATGGGGCTATGGCTACACCTTC. V and J are TRBV27 and TRBJ1-2; D is unresolved. The CDR3 runs 14 residues. The V gene's germline CDR1 is MNHEY and CDR2 SMNVEV (reference sequence). Trimming stripped 6 bases from V and 4 bases from J, with 15 bases between.

In its sample, this clone was seen once. This sequence joins TRBV4-3 and TRBJ2-7; 13 nucleotides match TRBD2. The junction had 1 base not matched to a gene; V was cut back by 1 base and J by 4 bases. The CDR3 sequence is 15 residues long. The V gene's germline CDR1 is LGHNA and CDR2 YSLEER. Here the CDR3 reads CASSQAGLAGYEQYF. The CDR3 DNA follows: TGCGCCAGCAGCCAAGCGGGACTAGCGGGGTACGAGCAGTACTTC.

On this clone: The identical CDR3 is also encoded by other nucleotide sequences in the sample. V usage is TRBV27 and J usage is TRBJ1-1, with 7 positions matching TRBD1. The CDR3 is 15 amino acids. Germline trimming cut 6 bases from V and 4 bases from J; bases unmatched to any gene: 11. CDR1 MNHEY and CDR2 SMNVEV come from the germline V gene (reference sequence). DNA of the CDR3: TGTGCCAGCAGCTGGGGGGGGCAGGGGGGCACTGAAGCTTTCTTT. It specifies CASSWGGQGGTEAFF.